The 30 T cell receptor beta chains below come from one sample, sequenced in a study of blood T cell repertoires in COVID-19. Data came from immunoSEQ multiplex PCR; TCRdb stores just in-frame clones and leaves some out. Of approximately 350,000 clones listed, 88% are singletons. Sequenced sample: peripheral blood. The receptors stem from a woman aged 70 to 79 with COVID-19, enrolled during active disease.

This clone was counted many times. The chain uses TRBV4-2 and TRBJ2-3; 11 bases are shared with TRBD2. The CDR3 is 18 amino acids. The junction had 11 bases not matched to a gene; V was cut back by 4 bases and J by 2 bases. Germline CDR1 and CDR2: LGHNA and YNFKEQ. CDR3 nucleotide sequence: TGTGCCAGCAGCCCATTAGGGTTAGCGGGGGGGTACACAGATACGCAGTATTTT. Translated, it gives CASSPLGLAGGYTDTQYF.

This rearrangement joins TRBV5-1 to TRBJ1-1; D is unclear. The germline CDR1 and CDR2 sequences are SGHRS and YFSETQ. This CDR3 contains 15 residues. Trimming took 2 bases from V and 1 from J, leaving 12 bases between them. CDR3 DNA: TGCGCCAGCAGCTTAGAGCGAGCGGGGAACACTGAAGCTTTCTTT. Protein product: CASSLERAGNTEAFF.

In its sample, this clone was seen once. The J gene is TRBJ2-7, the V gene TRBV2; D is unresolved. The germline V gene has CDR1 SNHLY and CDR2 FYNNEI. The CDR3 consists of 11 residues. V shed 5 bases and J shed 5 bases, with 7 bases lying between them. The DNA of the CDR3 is TGTGCCAGCAGTTCTTATGACGAGCAGTACTTC. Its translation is CASSSYDEQYF.

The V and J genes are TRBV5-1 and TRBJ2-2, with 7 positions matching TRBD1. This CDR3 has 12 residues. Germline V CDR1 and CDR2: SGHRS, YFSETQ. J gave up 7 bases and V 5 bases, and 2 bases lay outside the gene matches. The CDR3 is CASRGGSGELFF. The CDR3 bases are TGCGCCAGCAGAGGGGGCAGCGGGGAGCTGTTTTTT.

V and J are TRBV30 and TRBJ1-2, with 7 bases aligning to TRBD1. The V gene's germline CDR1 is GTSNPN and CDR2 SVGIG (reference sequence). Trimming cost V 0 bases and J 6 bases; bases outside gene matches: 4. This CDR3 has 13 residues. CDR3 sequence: CAWSVKGANGYTF. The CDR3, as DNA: TGTGCCTGGAGTGTAAAGGGGGCGAATGGCTACACCTTC.

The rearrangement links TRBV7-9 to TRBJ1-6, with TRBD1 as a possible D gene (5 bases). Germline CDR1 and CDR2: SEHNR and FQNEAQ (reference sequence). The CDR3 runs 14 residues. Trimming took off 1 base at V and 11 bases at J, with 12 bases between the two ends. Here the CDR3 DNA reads TGTGCCAGCAGCTTAGAAGGGGTGGGTGCACCCCTCCACTTT. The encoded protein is CASSLEGVGAPLHF. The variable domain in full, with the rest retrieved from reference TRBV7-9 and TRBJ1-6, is DTGVSQNPRHKITKRGQNVTFRCDPISEHNRLYWYRQTLGQGPEFLTYFQNEAQLEKSRLLSDRFSAERPKGSFSTLEIQRTEQGDSAMYLCASSLEGVGAPLHFGNGTRLTVT.

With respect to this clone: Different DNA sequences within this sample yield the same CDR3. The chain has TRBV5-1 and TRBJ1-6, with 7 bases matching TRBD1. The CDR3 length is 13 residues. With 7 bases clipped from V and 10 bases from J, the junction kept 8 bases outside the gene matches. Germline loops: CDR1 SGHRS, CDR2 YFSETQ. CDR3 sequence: CASGDRDNSPLHF. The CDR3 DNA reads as TGCGCCAGCGGAGACAGGGACAACTCACCCCTCCACTTT.

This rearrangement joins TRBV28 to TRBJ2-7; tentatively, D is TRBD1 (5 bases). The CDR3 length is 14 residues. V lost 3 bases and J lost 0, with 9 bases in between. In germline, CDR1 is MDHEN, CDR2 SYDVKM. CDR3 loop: CASSFLQGSYEQYF. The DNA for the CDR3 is TGTGCCAGCAGTTTCCTGCAGGGCTCCTACGAGCAGTACTTC.

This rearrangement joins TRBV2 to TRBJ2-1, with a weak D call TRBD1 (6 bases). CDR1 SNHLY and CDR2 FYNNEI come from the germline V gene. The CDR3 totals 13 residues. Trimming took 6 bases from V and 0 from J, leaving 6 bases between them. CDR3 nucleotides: TGTGCCAGCAGGGACAGCTCCTACAATGAGCAGTTCTTC. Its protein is CASRDSSYNEQFF. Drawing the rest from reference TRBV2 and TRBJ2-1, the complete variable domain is EPEVTQTPSHQVTQMGQEVILRCVPISNHLYFYWYRQILGQKVEFLVSFYNNEISEKSEIFDDQFSVERPDGSNFTLKIRSTKLEDSAMYFCASRDSSYNEQFFGPGTRLTVL.

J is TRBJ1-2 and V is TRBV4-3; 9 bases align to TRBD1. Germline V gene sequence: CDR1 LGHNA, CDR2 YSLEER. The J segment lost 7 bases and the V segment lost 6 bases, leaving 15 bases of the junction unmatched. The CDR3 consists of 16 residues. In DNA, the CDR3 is TGCGCCAGCAGACCCGGGACAGGGATAACTGAACGTGGCTACACCTTC. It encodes CASRPGTGITERGYTF.

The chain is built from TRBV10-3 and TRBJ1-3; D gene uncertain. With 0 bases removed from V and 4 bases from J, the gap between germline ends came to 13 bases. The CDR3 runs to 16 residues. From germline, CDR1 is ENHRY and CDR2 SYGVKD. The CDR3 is CAISESLGEAGNTIYF. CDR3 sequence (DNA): TGTGCCATCAGTGAGTCGCTGGGAGAGGCCGGAAACACCATATATTTT.

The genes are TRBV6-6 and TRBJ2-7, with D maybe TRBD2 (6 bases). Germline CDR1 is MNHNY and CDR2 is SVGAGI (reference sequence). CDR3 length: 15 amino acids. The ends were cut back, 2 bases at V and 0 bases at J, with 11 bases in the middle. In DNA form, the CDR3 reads TGTGCCAGCAGTTACGGGACTCCGTTCTCCTACGAGCAGTACTTC. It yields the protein CASSYGTPFSYEQYF.

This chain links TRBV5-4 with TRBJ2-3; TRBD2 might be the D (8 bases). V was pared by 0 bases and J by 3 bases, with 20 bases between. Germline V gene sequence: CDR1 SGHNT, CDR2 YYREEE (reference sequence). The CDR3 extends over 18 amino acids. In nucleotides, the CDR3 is TGTGCCAGCAGCTTGGCCGCGGGGGGACAGAGAGGGACAGATACGCAGTATTTT. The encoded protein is CASSLAAGGQRGTDTQYF.

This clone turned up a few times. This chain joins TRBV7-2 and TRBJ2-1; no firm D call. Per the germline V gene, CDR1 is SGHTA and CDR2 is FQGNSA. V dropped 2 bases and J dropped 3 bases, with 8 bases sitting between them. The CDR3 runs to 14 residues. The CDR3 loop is CASSLRPGYNEQFF. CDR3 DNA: TGTGCCAGCAGCTTAAGGCCAGGCTACAATGAGCAGTTCTTC.

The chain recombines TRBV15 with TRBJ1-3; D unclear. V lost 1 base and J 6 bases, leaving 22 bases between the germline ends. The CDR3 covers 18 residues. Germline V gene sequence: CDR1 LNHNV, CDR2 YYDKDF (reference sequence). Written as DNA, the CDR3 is TGTGCCACCAGCAGAGGGGCCGGCGATAACACCGGTAAAAACACCATATATTTT. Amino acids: CATSRGAGDNTGKNTIYF.

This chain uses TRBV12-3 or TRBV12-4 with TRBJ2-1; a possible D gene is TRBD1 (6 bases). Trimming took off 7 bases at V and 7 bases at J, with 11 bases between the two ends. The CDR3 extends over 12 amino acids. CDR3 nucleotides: TGTGCCAGCACATACAGGGTTAATGAGCAGTTCTTC. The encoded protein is CASTYRVNEQFF.

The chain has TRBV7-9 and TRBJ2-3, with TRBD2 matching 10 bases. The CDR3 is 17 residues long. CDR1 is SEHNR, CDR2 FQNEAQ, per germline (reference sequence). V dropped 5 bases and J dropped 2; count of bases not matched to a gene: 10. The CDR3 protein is CASSQGLAGDYTDTQYF. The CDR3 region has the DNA TGTGCCAGCAGCCAGGGGCTAGCGGGGGACTACACAGATACGCAGTATTTT.

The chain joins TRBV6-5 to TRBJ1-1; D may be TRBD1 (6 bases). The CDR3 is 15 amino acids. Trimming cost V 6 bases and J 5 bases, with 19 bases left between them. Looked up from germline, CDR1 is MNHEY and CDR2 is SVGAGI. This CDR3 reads CASSSTGGRDTEAFF. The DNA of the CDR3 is TGTGCCAGCAGCTCGACAGGTGGACGTGATACTGAAGCTTTCTTT.

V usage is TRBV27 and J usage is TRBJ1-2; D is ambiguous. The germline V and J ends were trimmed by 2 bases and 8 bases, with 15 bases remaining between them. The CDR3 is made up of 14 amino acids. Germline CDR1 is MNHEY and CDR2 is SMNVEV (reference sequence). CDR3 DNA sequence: TGTGCCAGCAGTTTAAGAGGGCCGTTAGGAGGCTACACCTTC. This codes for CASSLRGPLGGYTF.

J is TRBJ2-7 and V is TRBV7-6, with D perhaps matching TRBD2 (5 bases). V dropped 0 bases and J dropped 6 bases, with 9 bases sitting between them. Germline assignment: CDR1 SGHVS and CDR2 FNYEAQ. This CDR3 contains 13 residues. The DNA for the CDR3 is TGTGCCAGCAGCTTAGCGAAACGGGGCGAGCAGTACTTC. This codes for CASSLAKRGEQYF.

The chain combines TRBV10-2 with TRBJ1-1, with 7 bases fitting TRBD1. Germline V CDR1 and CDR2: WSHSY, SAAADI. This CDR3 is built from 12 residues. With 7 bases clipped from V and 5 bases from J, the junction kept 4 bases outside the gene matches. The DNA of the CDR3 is TGCGCCAGCATAGGGGGCGGGACTGAAGCTTTCTTT. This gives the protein CASIGGGTEAFF.

The CDR3 DNA is TGTGCCGTATCTAGCGGGGGGTTAAGTGGTGACGAGCAGTACTTC. This sequence encodes CAVSSGGLSGDEQYF. The chain joins TRBV10-3 to TRBJ2-7; 11 bases map to TRBD2. The ends lost 11 bases at V and 5 bases at J; junction bases unmatched: 14. This CDR3 is built from 15 residues. Germline CDR1 reads ENHRY; CDR2 reads SYGVKD.

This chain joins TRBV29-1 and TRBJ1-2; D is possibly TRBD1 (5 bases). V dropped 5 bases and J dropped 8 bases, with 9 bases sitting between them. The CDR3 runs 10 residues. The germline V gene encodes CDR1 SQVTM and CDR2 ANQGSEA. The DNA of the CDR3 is TGCAGCGTTCAGGGCGCCGGCTACACCTTC. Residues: CSVQGAGYTF.

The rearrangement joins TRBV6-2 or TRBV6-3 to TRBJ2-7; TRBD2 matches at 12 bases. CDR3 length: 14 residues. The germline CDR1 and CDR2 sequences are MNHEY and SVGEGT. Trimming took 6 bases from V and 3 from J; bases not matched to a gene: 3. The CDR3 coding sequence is TGTGCCAGCAGCCGACTAGCGGGGGTCTACGAGCAGTACTTC. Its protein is CASSRLAGVYEQYF.

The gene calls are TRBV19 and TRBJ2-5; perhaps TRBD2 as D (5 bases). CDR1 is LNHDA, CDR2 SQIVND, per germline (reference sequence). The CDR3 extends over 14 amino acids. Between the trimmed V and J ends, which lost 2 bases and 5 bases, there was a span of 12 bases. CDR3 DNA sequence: TGTGCCAGTAGTATATTAGGAGGAATTGAGACCCAGTACTTC. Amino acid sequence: CASSILGGIETQYF. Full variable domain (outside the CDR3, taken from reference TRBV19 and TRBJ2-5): DGGITQSPKYLFRKEGQNVTLSCEQNLNHDAMYWYRQDPGQGLRLIYYSQIVNDFQKGDIAEGYSVSREKKESFPLTVTSAQKNPTAFYLCASSILGGIETQYFGPGTRLLVL.

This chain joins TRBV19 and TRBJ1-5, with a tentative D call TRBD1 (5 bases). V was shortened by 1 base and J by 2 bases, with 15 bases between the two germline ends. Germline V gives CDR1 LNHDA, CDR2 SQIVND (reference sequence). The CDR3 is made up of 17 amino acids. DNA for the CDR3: TGTGCCAGTAGTATAGTCGCCCAGGGTCACGGCAATCAGCCCCAGCATTTT. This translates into CASSIVAQGHGNQPQHF. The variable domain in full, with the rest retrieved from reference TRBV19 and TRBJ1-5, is DGGITQSPKYLFRKEGQNVTLSCEQNLNHDAMYWYRQDPGQGLRLIYYSQIVNDFQKGDIAEGYSVSREKKESFPLTVTSAQKNPTAFYLCASSIVAQGHGNQPQHFGDGTRLSIL.

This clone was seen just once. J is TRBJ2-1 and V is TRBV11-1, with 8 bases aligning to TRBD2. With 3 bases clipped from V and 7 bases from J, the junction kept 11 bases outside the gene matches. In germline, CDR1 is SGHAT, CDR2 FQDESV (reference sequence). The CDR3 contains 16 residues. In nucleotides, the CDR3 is TGTGCCAGCAGCTTGGGATACGGGGGGGCCGGTAATGAGCAGTTCTTC. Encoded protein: CASSLGYGGAGNEQFF.

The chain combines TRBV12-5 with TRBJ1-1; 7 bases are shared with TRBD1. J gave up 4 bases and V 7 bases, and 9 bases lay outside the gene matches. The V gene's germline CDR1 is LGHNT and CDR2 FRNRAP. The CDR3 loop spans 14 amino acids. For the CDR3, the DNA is TGTGCTAGTGCTCTACAGGGGTCAGGCACTGAAGCTTTCTTT. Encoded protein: CASALQGSGTEAFF. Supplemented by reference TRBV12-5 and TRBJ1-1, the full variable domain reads DARVTQTPRHKVTEMGQEVTMRCQPILGHNTVFWYRQTMMQGLELLAYFRNRAPLDDSGMPKDRFSAEMPDATLATLKIQPSEPRDSAVYFCASALQGSGTEAFFGQGTRLTVV.

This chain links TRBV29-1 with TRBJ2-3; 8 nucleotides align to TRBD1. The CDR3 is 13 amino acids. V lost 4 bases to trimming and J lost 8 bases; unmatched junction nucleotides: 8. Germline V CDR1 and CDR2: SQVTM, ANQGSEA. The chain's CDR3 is CSVGVTTGATQYF. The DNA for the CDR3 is TGCAGCGTTGGGGTAACGACAGGGGCTACGCAGTATTTT.

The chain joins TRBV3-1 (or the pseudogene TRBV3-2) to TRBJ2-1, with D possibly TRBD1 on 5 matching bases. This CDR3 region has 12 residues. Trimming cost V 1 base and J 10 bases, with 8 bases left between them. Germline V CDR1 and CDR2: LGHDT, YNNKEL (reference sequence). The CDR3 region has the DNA TGTGCCAGCAGCCAAGGAAACAGGGAGCAGTTCTTC. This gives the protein CASSQGNREQFF.